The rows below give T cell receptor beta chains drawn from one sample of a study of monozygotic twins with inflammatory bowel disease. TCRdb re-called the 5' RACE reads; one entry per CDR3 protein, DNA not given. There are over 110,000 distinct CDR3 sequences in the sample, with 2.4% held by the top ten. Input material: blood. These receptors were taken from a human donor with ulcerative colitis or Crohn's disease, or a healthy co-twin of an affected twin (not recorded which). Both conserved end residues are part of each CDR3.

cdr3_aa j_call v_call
CASSGFDGLNTGELFF TRBJ2-2 TRBV5-1
CASRMGLPAYEQYF TRBJ2-7 TRBV6-6
CASSLFSGGFDTQYF TRBJ2-3 TRBV7-2
CASSPQGRQETQYF TRBJ2-5 TRBV27
CASSLVVGGASHEQYF TRBJ2-7 TRBV5-1
CASSLTTGTSGNQPQHF TRBJ1-5 TRBV18
CATSRVWGLNYGYTF TRBJ1-2 TRBV15
CASSSYQGASYEQYF TRBJ2-7 TRBV7-2
CASRQTGTGNTIYF TRBJ1-3 TRBV2
CASSLGRGGRGNYGYTF TRBJ1-2 TRBV7-2
CSARDPAGGDTEAFF TRBJ1-1 TRBV20-1
CASTHSGGQRDTQYF TRBJ2-3 TRBV5-1
CAWSVLGRETQYF TRBJ2-5 TRBV30
CASSFHRFNQPQHF TRBJ1-5 TRBV12-3/TRBV12-4
CASSSAGAEAFF TRBJ1-1 TRBV19
CSVPGQRREPQHF TRBJ1-5 TRBV20-1
CASGGPQSNTGELFF TRBJ2-2 TRBV28
CASSPGTGTSTDTQYF TRBJ2-3 TRBV5-6
CASSLGGLGRGYTF TRBJ1-2 TRBV7-8
CSVAGPKGEKLFF TRBJ1-4 TRBV29-1
CASSLLGGGQPQHF TRBJ1-5 TRBV5-1
CASSTTGTAQHEQFF TRBJ2-1 TRBV6-5
CASSLIMGTGELFF TRBJ2-2 TRBV12-3/TRBV12-4
CASSQDIRQGNSYEQYF TRBJ2-7 TRBV4-2
CARIQEILKFYGYTF TRBJ1-2 TRBV6-1
CASIFGGSGEKLFF TRBJ1-4 TRBV5-5
CAWGGGPTDTQYF TRBJ2-3 TRBV30
CASRLGNYGYTF TRBJ1-2 TRBV12-3/TRBV12-4
CASSQDRIISGGNTDTQYF TRBJ2-3 TRBV4-2
CSARFPEGKGSPLHF TRBJ1-6 TRBV20-1
CAISDPPTGGYEQYF TRBJ2-7 TRBV10-3
CASSQVNRGVYEQYF TRBJ2-7 TRBV4-3
CASSLRGKQETQYF TRBJ2-5 TRBV5-1
CASSDSIGPGELFF TRBJ2-2 TRBV6-4
CASSWPSPETQYF TRBJ2-5 TRBV7-2
CASSPGLAGPGGSGELFF TRBJ2-2 TRBV5-1
CASSVGQGFYEQYF TRBJ2-7 TRBV9